Following are 32 T cell receptor beta chains from one sample sequenced in a study of radiotherapy plus CTLA-4 blockade in lung cancer. Using immunoSEQ multiplex PCR, the repertoire was profiled, and TCRdb retains in-frame clones only, with some absent. This table holds 50,000 to 65,000 clones, about 80% found once. This sample comprised peripheral blood, obtained from a patient treated with radiotherapy plus ipilimumab. All receptors derive from a human donor with non-small cell lung cancer whose response to radiotherapy plus ipilimumab could not be evaluated.

There are many counts of this clone. The gene calls are TRBV4-1 and TRBJ2-1; 7 bases fit TRBD2. V was pared by 3 bases and J by 7 bases, with 3 bases of the junction left unmatched. CDR1 is MGHRA and CDR2 is YSYEKL in the germline V gene. The CDR3 covers 13 residues. The CDR3 DNA is TGCGCCAGCAGCCAGGTACTAGCGAATGAGCAGTTCTTC. This sequence encodes CASSQVLANEQFF.

This CDR3 reads CSASGGSGYTF. DNA of the CDR3: TGCAGTGCAAGCGGGGGGTCTGGCTACACCTTC. The chain is built from TRBV20-1 and TRBJ1-2, with D possibly being TRBD1 (5 bases). The CDR3 runs to 11 residues. Germline CDR1 reads DFQATT; CDR2 reads SNEGSKA (reference sequence). The ends were cut back, 6 bases at V and 7 bases at J, with 12 bases in the middle.

This chain connects TRBV5-6 to TRBJ2-3; TRBD1 might be the D (6 bases). Germline CDR1 and CDR2: SGHDT and YYEEEE. Trimming took off 2 bases at V and 3 bases at J, with 10 bases between the two ends. This CDR3 is built from 14 residues. The CDR3 DNA sequence: TGTGCCAGCAGCTTTGTCAGGGGTACAGATACGCAGTATTTT. Translating it yields CASSFVRGTDTQYF.

This CDR3 is CASSSTGERGYTF. The CDR3 nucleotides are TGTGCCAGCAGCTCCACAGGGGAGCGCGGCTACACCTTC. The gene calls are TRBV5-6 and TRBJ1-2; 7 bases are a match to TRBD1. Germline V CDR1 and CDR2: SGHDT, YYEEEE. The CDR3 runs 13 residues. The ends lost 3 bases at V and 8 bases at J; junction bases unmatched: 7.

The CDR3 loop is CSATGTDTQYF. CDR3 in DNA: TGCAGTGCTACAGGGACAGATACGCAGTATTTT. The rearrangement uses TRBV20-1 and TRBJ2-3, with a possible D match to TRBD1 (5 bases). V shed 4 bases and J shed 3 bases, with 5 bases lying between them. Germline loops: CDR1 DFQATT, CDR2 SNEGSKA (reference sequence). This CDR3 comprises 11 residues.

The V call is TRBV11-3, the J call TRBJ1-6, with D possibly TRBD1 on 5 matching bases. This CDR3 contains 15 residues. Deletions cut 0 bases from V and 6 bases from J, with 9 bases between. Germline values: CDR1 SGHNT, CDR2 YENEEA. Written as DNA, the CDR3 is TGTGCCAGCAGCTTAGATGGGACTGCTAATTCACCCCTCCACTTT. Translating gives CASSLDGTANSPLHF.

The chain uses TRBV19 and TRBJ1-1; TRBD1 is a possible D gene (6 bases). The CDR3 is 15 amino acids. In germline, CDR1 is LNHDA, CDR2 SQIVND (reference sequence). Trimming stripped 2 bases from V and 3 bases from J, with 13 bases between. The CDR3 spells CASSILRGVHTEAFF. The CDR3, as DNA: TGTGCCAGTAGTATACTCAGGGGCGTGCACACTGAAGCTTTCTTT. Combining the CDR3 with reference TRBV19 and TRBJ1-1 gives the whole variable domain DGGITQSPKYLFRKEGQNVTLSCEQNLNHDAMYWYRQDPGQGLRLIYYSQIVNDFQKGDIAEGYSVSREKKESFPLTVTSAQKNPTAFYLCASSILRGVHTEAFFGQGTRLTVV.

This clone is deemed medium-sized. The genes are TRBV29-1 and TRBJ1-4; 9 nucleotides match TRBD1. This CDR3 has 13 amino acids. CDR1 is SQVTM, CDR2 ANQGSEA, per germline. Trimming took 6 bases from V and 5 from J; bases not matched to a gene: 4. CDR3 residues: CSVDRGTNEKLFF. DNA of the CDR3: TGCAGCGTCGACAGGGGGACAAATGAAAAACTGTTTTTT. Full variable domain (missing parts from reference TRBV29-1 and TRBJ1-4): SAVISQKPSRDICQRGTSLTIQCQVDSQVTMMFWYRQQPGQSLTLIATANQGSEATYESGFVIDKFPISRPNLTFSTLTVSNMSPEDSSIYLCSVDRGTNEKLFFGSGTQLSVL.

The gene calls are TRBV15 and TRBJ2-2, with D perhaps matching TRBD2 (6 bases). Germline-derived CDR1 and CDR2 are LNHNV and YYDKDF (reference sequence). This CDR3 comprises 15 residues. V shed 0 bases and J shed 3 bases, with 8 bases lying between them. The CDR3 DNA reads as TGTGCCACCAGCAGAGATTGGGGGGACACCGGGGAGCTGTTTTTT. It encodes CATSRDWGDTGELFF.

This clone was picked up one time. The chain couples TRBV7-2 to TRBJ2-1; 9 bases fit TRBD2. The V segment lost 4 bases and the J segment 8 bases; nucleotides outside the gene matches: 6. This CDR3 comprises 14 residues. CDR1 and CDR2 (germline): SGHTA, FQGNSA. The CDR3 coding sequence is TGTGCCAGCAGCTCAAGCGGGAGGCGGGATGAGCAGTTCTTC. Amino acids: CASSSSGRRDEQFF.

V and J are TRBV29-1 and TRBJ2-7; tentatively, D is TRBD1 (6 bases). V was cut by 1 base and J by 5 bases, with 15 bases left in between. The germline CDR1 and CDR2 sequences are SQVTM and ANQGSEA. This CDR3 comprises 14 residues. In nucleotides, the CDR3 is TGCAGCGTTGAAGGGGGACACGACGGCCACGAGCAGTACTTC. Protein product: CSVEGGHDGHEQYF.

This chain joins TRBV4-1 and TRBJ1-5, with 9 bases aligning to TRBD1. The CDR3 has 17 amino acids. Germline CDR1 is MGHRA and CDR2 is YSYEKL. The V gene end was trimmed by 5 bases and the J gene end by 7 bases; junction bases not matched to a gene: 15. In DNA, the CDR3 is TGCGCCAGCAGCTTACAAGGGGGACAGGGTAGCCTGCAGCCCCAGCATTTT. Its translation is CASSLQGGQGSLQPQHF.

This chain links TRBV7-2 with TRBJ1-2; TRBD1 aligns across 12 bases. In germline, CDR1 is SGHTA, CDR2 FQGNSA. J was trimmed by 7 bases and V by 2 bases; bases with no gene match: 5. This CDR3 has 15 residues. The CDR3 DNA sequence: TGTGCCAGCAGCTTATATTTGGGACAGGGGGCTGGCTACACCTTC. Translation gives CASSLYLGQGAGYTF. Using reference TRBV7-2 and TRBJ1-2 for the parts outside the CDR3, the full variable domain is GAGVSQSPSNKVTEKGKDVELRCDPISGHTALYWYRQSLGQGLEFLIYFQGNSAPDKSGLPSDRFSAERTGGSVSTLTIQRTQQEDSAVYLCASSLYLGQGAGYTFGSGTRLTVV.

V gene TRBV2 combines with J gene TRBJ1-5; D is undetermined. Germline V lookup: CDR1 SNHLY, CDR2 FYNNEI. Trimming left V 1 base short and J 10 bases short, with 11 bases between. This CDR3 is 13 amino acids long. The CDR3 bases are TGTGCCAGCAGTGAAGAAAGCCCGAGACCCCAGCATTTT. Protein sequence: CASSEESPRPQHF.

The J gene is TRBJ1-1, the V gene TRBV5-5, with TRBD1 identical over 9 bases. CDR1 and CDR2 from the germline V gene are SGHKS and YYEKEE (reference sequence). V was pared by 1 base and J by 0 bases, with 10 bases of the junction left unmatched. The CDR3 runs 18 residues. In DNA form, the CDR3 reads TGTGCCAGCAGCTTGCATTGGACAGGGGCCTTTATGAACACTGAAGCTTTCTTT. Translated, it gives CASSLHWTGAFMNTEAFF.

The chain carries TRBV7-2 and TRBJ2-1; 9 positions agree with TRBD2. Germline CDR1 and CDR2: SGHTA and FQGNSA. The CDR3 has 15 residues. The V segment lost 5 bases and the J segment 8 bases; nucleotides outside the gene matches: 10. Here the CDR3 reads CASSPLGAGGDEQFF. The CDR3 coding sequence is TGTGCCAGCAGCCCCCTAGGAGCGGGGGGCGATGAGCAGTTCTTC.

This chain uses TRBV28 with TRBJ1-3; D perhaps matches TRBD1 (5 bases). The V gene lost 6 bases and the J gene lost 0 bases, with 9 bases spanning the gap. The germline gives CDR1 MDHEN, CDR2 SYDVKM. The CDR3 sequence is 14 residues long. The CDR3 here is CASRPDSSGNTIYF. Written as DNA, the CDR3 is TGTGCCAGCAGACCCGACAGCTCTGGAAACACCATATATTTT.

This chain connects TRBV2 to TRBJ1-4; D gene unclear. The CDR3 is 14 amino acids. The V end lost 5 bases, the J end lost 0 bases, and 7 bases lay between the germline ends. From germline, CDR1 is SNHLY and CDR2 FYNNEI. The CDR3 DNA is TGTGCCAGCAGTTCCGGGACAACTAATGAAAAACTGTTTTTT. Translation gives CASSSGTTNEKLFF. Drawing the rest from reference TRBV2 and TRBJ1-4, the complete variable domain is EPEVTQTPSHQVTQMGQEVILRCVPISNHLYFYWYRQILGQKVEFLVSFYNNEISEKSEIFDDQFSVERPDGSNFTLKIRSTKLEDSAMYFCASSSGTTNEKLFFGSGTQLSVL.

This clone was seen once. The V gene is TRBV27, the J gene TRBJ2-7, with a possible D match to TRBD1 (6 bases). V lost 5 bases to trimming and J lost 3 bases, with 14 bases between them. The CDR3 covers 14 residues. Germline V gene data show CDR1 as MNHEY and CDR2 as SMNVEV (reference sequence). The CDR3 nucleotides are TGTGCCAGCAGTCAGACAGGACCCCTCTACGAGCAGTACTTC. Translation gives CASSQTGPLYEQYF.

This chain uses TRBV4-3 with TRBJ1-4; D possibly corresponds to TRBD1 (5 bases). Germline assignment: CDR1 LGHNA and CDR2 YSLEER. Trimming removed 1 base from V and 7 bases from J, with 13 bases in between. This CDR3 is built from 15 residues. CDR3 sequence (DNA): TGCGCCAGCAGCCAAGTCGGGACTCCGGGTGAAAAACTGTTTTTT. Its protein product is CASSQVGTPGEKLFF.

CDR3 nucleotides: TGTGCCAGCAACCCCTCGGGACAGGAATCCTTTCGGGCCACCTACGAGCAGTACTTC. Amino acid sequence: CASNPSGQESFRATYEQYF. The chain combines TRBV7-8 with TRBJ2-7, with TRBD1 identical over 8 bases. After removal of 7 bases from V and 2 bases from J, the junction contained 22 bases not matched to a gene. Per germline, CDR1 SGHVS and CDR2 FQNEAQ. This CDR3 contains 19 residues.

The chain joins TRBV2 to TRBJ1-1; D is perhaps TRBD1 (5 bases). The V and J ends lost 4 bases and 6 bases respectively, with 15 bases between them. Germline assignment: CDR1 SNHLY and CDR2 FYNNEI. The CDR3 has 14 amino acids. The CDR3 nucleotides are TGTGCCAGCAGTGCGCGGGGGATAAGAGCTGAAGCTTTCTTT. Encoded protein: CASSARGIRAEAFF.

V is TRBV5-1 and J is TRBJ2-2, with TRBD2 matching 7 bases. V trimming: 3 bases; J trimming: 2 bases; junction bases outside the gene matches: 4. Germline CDR1 and CDR2: SGHRS and YFSETQ. This CDR3 has 15 residues. The CDR3 bases are TGCGCCAGCAGCTCGGGGAGGGGAAACACCGGGGAGCTGTTTTTT. It encodes CASSSGRGNTGELFF.

This rearrangement joins TRBV7-2 to TRBJ1-3; D is unresolved. Between the trimmed V and J ends, which lost 0 bases and 4 bases, there was a span of 7 bases. Germline V lookup: CDR1 SGHTA, CDR2 FQGNSA. The CDR3 is 14 amino acids. The CDR3, as DNA: TGTGCCAGCAGCTTAGCCGAGGTCGGAAACACCATATATTTT. It translates to CASSLAEVGNTIYF.

The chain links TRBV27 to TRBJ1-5; tentative D call: TRBD1 (6 bases). From germline, CDR1 is MNHEY and CDR2 SMNVEV (reference sequence). The CDR3 length is 13 residues. The V end was cut by 1 base, the J end by 5 bases, with 6 bases between. DNA of the CDR3: TGTGCCAGCAGTTTATACAGGGATCAGCCCCAGCATTTT. Its translation is CASSLYRDQPQHF.

This chain links TRBV23-1 with TRBJ1-3, with D uncertain. TRBV23-1 falls under the ORF class, with uncertain function. The CDR3 runs 13 residues. Trimming removed 4 bases at V and 4 bases at J, with 8 bases between. CDR3 loop: CASSPLAGNTIYF. CDR3 DNA sequence: TGCGCCAGCAGTCCTCTGGCAGGAAACACCATATATTTT.

This rearrangement joins TRBV4-1 to TRBJ1-4; 8 nucleotides line up with TRBD1. Germline assignment: CDR1 MGHRA and CDR2 YSYEKL. The CDR3 length is 14 residues. The V segment lost 2 bases and the J segment 8 bases; nucleotides outside the gene matches: 4. This CDR3 reads CASSQLTGVEKLFF. DNA for the CDR3: TGCGCCAGCAGCCAATTGACAGGGGTGGAAAAACTGTTTTTT.

V is TRBV6-6 and J is TRBJ1-1; unclear D gene. CDR1 MNHNY and CDR2 SVGAGI come from the germline V gene (reference sequence). The CDR3 extends over 15 amino acids. V gave up 7 bases and J gave up 0 bases, with 15 bases separating them. The CDR3 loop is CASNSPERLNTEAFF. The CDR3 DNA follows: TGTGCCAGCAACTCCCCGGAGAGATTGAACACTGAAGCTTTCTTT.

The chain links TRBV19 to TRBJ1-5, with 8 bases that match TRBD1. V shed 6 bases and J 4 bases; nucleotides not matched to a gene: 5. CDR1 LNHDA and CDR2 SQIVND come from the germline V gene (reference sequence). CDR3 length: 14 amino acids. The chain's CDR3 is CASRRQGANQPQHF. Here the CDR3 DNA reads TGTGCCAGTAGGCGGCAGGGGGCTAATCAGCCCCAGCATTTT.

The chain employs TRBV4-1 and TRBJ2-1, with 9 bases identical to TRBD1. V was pared by 4 bases and J by 8 bases, with 3 bases of the junction left unmatched. Germline V lookup: CDR1 MGHRA, CDR2 YSYEKL. The CDR3 spans 13 residues. CDR3 protein: CASSPQGAHEQFF. The CDR3 nucleotides read TGCGCCAGCAGCCCACAGGGGGCGCATGAGCAGTTCTTC.

The chain employs TRBV7-9 and TRBJ1-1, with D unresolved. Trimming took 1 base from V and 11 from J, leaving 14 bases between them. The CDR3 runs to 13 residues. CDR1 and CDR2 (germline): SEHNR, FQNEAQ (reference sequence). The CDR3 reads CASSLVGREYAFF. The CDR3 region has the DNA TGTGCCAGCAGCTTAGTGGGTAGGGAGTACGCTTTCTTT.

This clone was seen only a few times. The gene calls are TRBV5-4 and TRBJ2-5; 7 bases match TRBD2. Germline assignment: CDR1 SGHNT and CDR2 YYREEE (reference sequence). V shed 4 bases, J shed 2 bases, and the junction held 8 bases outside the gene matches. CDR3 size: 15 residues. CDR3 coding DNA: TGTGCCAGCAGCCTTAGCGGGTCAAATCAAGAGACCCAGTACTTC. Translated, it gives CASSLSGSNQETQYF.